The 22 T cell receptor beta chains below were found in one sample sequenced in a study of early T cells in non-severe SARS-CoV-2 infection. TCRdb analysed the 5' RACE reads with MiXCR anew, one entry per CDR3 protein. The sample gives 100,000 to 150,000 distinct CDR3 sequences, under 15% of which show up once; 21% is in the top ten. Sequencing input: whole blood. The receptors were gathered from an adult who was a healthcare worker with PCR-confirmed SARS-CoV-2 infection or an uninfected control (not recorded which).

This clonotype has at least ten counts. This rearrangement joins TRBV12-3 or TRBV12-4 to TRBJ2-3; possibly TRBD2 for D (6 bases). Trimming shortened V by 6 bases and J by 1 base, and 11 bases separated the two germline ends. The CDR3 length is 14 residues. The CDR3 spells CASSAGYRTDTQYF. As DNA, the CDR3 is TGTGCCAGCAGCGCGGGGTACCGCACAGATACGCAGTATTTT.

In its sample, this clonotype was seen a few times. CDR3 sequence reads: CASSFPSGGEETQYF. The CDR3 nucleotides are TGTGCCAGCAGTTTCCCTAGCGGGGGGGAAGAGACCCAGTACTTC. This chain joins TRBV6-6 and TRBJ2-5, with 12 bases matching TRBD2. Germline V gives CDR1 MNHNY, CDR2 SVGAGI (reference sequence). V lost 4 bases, J lost 3 bases, and 3 bases stayed unmatched. CDR3 size: 15 residues.

This clonotype was detected a few times. The J gene is TRBJ1-5, the V gene TRBV6-6, with unresolved D. V dropped 7 bases and J dropped 2 bases, with 9 bases sitting between them. CDR3 length equals 13 residues. Germline CDR1 reads MNHNY; CDR2 reads SVGAGI (reference sequence). CDR3 nucleotides: TGTGCCAGCACCTGGAAGGGCAATCAGCCCCAGCATTTT. This sequence encodes CASTWKGNQPQHF.

The chain joins TRBV25-1 to TRBJ2-7, with D perhaps TRBD2 (7 bases). This CDR3 has 15 residues. Germline V gene sequence: CDR1 MGHDK, CDR2 SYGVNS. V was cut by 4 bases and J by 2 bases, with 15 bases left in between. CDR3 amino acids: CASSGGGLKAYEQYF. The CDR3 DNA sequence: TGTGCCAGCAGTGGGGGGGGGCTCAAAGCCTACGAGCAGTACTTC.

In its sample, this clonotype was seen many times. The chain joins TRBV7-8 to TRBJ1-2, with D possibly matching TRBD1 (6 bases). V was trimmed by 5 bases and J by 2 bases, leaving 15 bases between them. The V gene's germline CDR1 is SGHVS and CDR2 FQNEAQ. The CDR3 is 15 amino acids. CDR3 DNA: TGTGCCAGCAGCCCCAGCACCAGGGGCAACTATGGCTACACCTTC. This sequence encodes CASSPSTRGNYGYTF.

The chain is built from TRBV2 and TRBJ2-7, with D perhaps given as TRBD1 or TRBD2 (5 bases each). Germline assignment: CDR1 SNHLY and CDR2 FYNNEI. CDR3 length equals 17 residues. The V end lost 4 bases, the J end lost 4 bases, and 23 bases lay between the germline ends. CDR3 protein: CASSVGTFTLGWYEQYF. The CDR3 nucleotides are TGTGCCAGCAGTGTAGGGACGTTTACCTTAGGGTGGTACGAGCAGTACTTC.

This chain joins TRBV30 and TRBJ1-2; D unclear. CDR1 GTSNPN and CDR2 SVGIG come from the germline V gene (reference sequence). The CDR3 length is 14 residues. V gave up 4 bases and J gave up 2 bases, with 14 bases separating them. In nucleotides, the CDR3 is TGTGCCTGGAAGTTCGCGGAGGCAAACTATGGCTACACCTTC. The encoded protein is CAWKFAEANYGYTF.

This rearrangement joins TRBV5-1 to TRBJ1-2, with D hard to call. The germline CDR1 and CDR2 sequences are SGHRS and YFSETQ. Trimming shortened V by 4 bases and J by 8 bases, and 15 bases separated the two germline ends. The CDR3 spans 13 residues. The CDR3 region has the DNA TGCGCCAGCAGCCCGATGGAGGGTGTGGGCTACACCTTC. Translated: CASSPMEGVGYTF.

This clonotype was counted many times. This rearrangement joins TRBV2 to TRBJ1-2; D ambiguous. Germline-derived CDR1 and CDR2 are SNHLY and FYNNEI. Trimming took off 6 bases at V and 7 bases at J, with 18 bases between the two ends. The CDR3 spans 14 residues. The CDR3 reads CASREDPPGAGYTF. CDR3 sequence (DNA): TGTGCCAGCAGGGAGGATCCCCCAGGAGCTGGCTACACCTTC.

This clonotype was seen repeatedly, ten times or more. The V call is TRBV30, the J call TRBJ1-4; TRBD1 might be the D (6 bases). The ends were cut back, 3 bases at V and 5 bases at J, with 10 bases in the middle. Germline V lookup: CDR1 GTSNPN, CDR2 SVGIG (reference sequence). There are 13 residues in the CDR3. The CDR3 sequence: CAWRIQGNEKLFF. The CDR3 DNA sequence: TGTGCCTGGAGAATACAGGGAAATGAAAAACTGTTTTTT.

This chain connects TRBV12-3 or TRBV12-4 to TRBJ2-7, with 8 bases matching TRBD1. CDR3 length: 13 residues. The V and J ends lost 2 bases and 5 bases, in that order; junction bases with no gene match: 2. The CDR3 region is CASSLRQGNEQYF. CDR3 bases: TGTGCCAGCAGTTTACGACAGGGGAACGAGCAGTACTTC.

This clonotype was counted a single time. A much bigger clone sits one base away, suggesting this may be a read error. The rearrangement joins TRBV9 to TRBJ1-1; D call uncertain. This CDR3 spans 11 amino acids. Trimming removed 0 bases from V and 7 bases from J, with 4 bases in between. Germline loops: CDR1 SGDLS, CDR2 YYNGEE. CDR3 in DNA: TGTGCCAGCAGCGTAGGGGGTGAAGCTTTCTTT. Its protein is CASSVGGEAFF.

This sequence joins TRBV10-3 and TRBJ2-7; the D gene is possibly TRBD2 (6 bases). The CDR3 spans 13 residues. CDR1 and CDR2 (germline): ENHRY, SYGVKD. The V and J ends lost 10 bases and 7 bases respectively, with 20 bases between them. The DNA for the CDR3 is TGTGCCACTACTCGGGGCGGGACTGGGGAGCAGTACTTC. This gives the protein CATTRGGTGEQYF.

J is TRBJ2-3 and V is TRBV5-1; D might be TRBD2 (6 bases). This CDR3 has 15 residues. Germline CDR1 is SGHRS and CDR2 is YFSETQ. Deletions cut 0 bases from V and 4 bases from J, with 12 bases between. The DNA of the CDR3 is TGCGCCAGCAGCTTGGTTCAAGGAGGGGCAGATACGCAGTATTTT. It specifies CASSLVQGGADTQYF.

This clonotype was seen more than once but under ten times. This chain links TRBV19 with TRBJ2-1, with 16 positions matching TRBD2. After removal of 5 bases from V and 0 bases from J, the junction contained 7 bases not matched to a gene. Germline-derived CDR1 and CDR2 are LNHDA and SQIVND (reference sequence). This CDR3 is 19 amino acids long. The DNA for the CDR3 is TGTGCCAGTAGTCCCCCGGGACTAGCGGGGGGGAGCTCCTACAATGAGCAGTTCTTC. Translating it yields CASSPPGLAGGSSYNEQFF.

The chain couples TRBV5-1 to TRBJ1-5; 9 nucleotides line up with TRBD1. The V segment lost 3 bases and the J segment 3 bases; nucleotides outside the gene matches: 1. The CDR3 is 14 amino acids. Germline assignment: CDR1 SGHRS and CDR2 YFSETQ. The DNA for the CDR3 is TGCGCCAGCAGCTGGGACAGGGCCAATCAGCCCCAGCATTTT. Protein: CASSWDRANQPQHF.

Notes on this clonotype: This may be a read error, as it is one base from a much larger clone. The rearrangement links TRBV7-9 to TRBJ2-3; D call uncertain. V was pared by 5 bases and J by 5 bases, with 5 bases between. Germline V gene sequence: CDR1 SEHNR, CDR2 FQNEAQ (reference sequence). The length of the CDR3 is 11 residues. The CDR3, as DNA: TGTGCCAGCAGCGTAGGAGATACGCAGTATTTT. Amino acids: CASSVGDTQYF.

The table lists this clonotype with many counts. V is TRBV12-3 or TRBV12-4 and J is TRBJ1-3; D is perhaps TRBD1 (5 bases). The V gene lost 6 bases and the J gene lost 0 bases, with 12 bases spanning the gap. The CDR3 length is 15 residues. DNA for the CDR3: TGTGCCAGCAGCAAGGGGAGAAGCTCTGGAAACACCATATATTTT. As protein: CASSKGRSSGNTIYF.

This clonotype came up a few times. The rearrangement joins TRBV7-9 to TRBJ2-5, with 7 bases lining up with TRBD2. After removal of 4 bases from V and 4 bases from J, the junction contained 3 bases not matched to a gene. CDR3 length: 13 residues. Germline assignment: CDR1 SEHNR and CDR2 FQNEAQ (reference sequence). CDR3 region: CASSSGLLETQYF. The DNA of the CDR3 is TGTGCCAGCAGCTCGGGACTATTAGAGACCCAGTACTTC. The variable domain in full, with the rest retrieved from reference TRBV7-9 and TRBJ2-5, is DTGVSQNPRHKITKRGQNVTFRCDPISEHNRLYWYRQTLGQGPEFLTYFQNEAQLEKSRLLSDRFSAERPKGSFSTLEIQRTEQGDSAMYLCASSSGLLETQYFGPGTRLLVL.

A few counts support this clonotype. The chain joins TRBV3-1 to TRBJ1-5; D is ambiguous. CDR3 length: 15 residues. The V end was cut by 6 bases, the J end by 3 bases, with 15 bases between. Germline V gene lookup returns CDR1 LGHDT and CDR2 YNNKEL (reference sequence). The CDR3 loop is CASSPGYTDNQPQHF. CDR3 nucleotide sequence: TGTGCCAGCAGTCCCGGATATACCGACAATCAGCCCCAGCATTTT.

This clonotype has only a few counts. The rearrangement joins TRBV7-6 to TRBJ2-1, with D possibly matching TRBD1 (7 bases). Trimming shortened V by 3 bases and J by 5 bases, and 11 bases separated the two germline ends. The CDR3 has 14 residues. CDR1 and CDR2 from the germline V gene are SGHVS and FNYEAQ. CDR3 amino acids: CASSLEGANNEQFF. The CDR3 DNA sequence: TGTGCCAGCAGCTTGGAGGGGGCCAACAATGAGCAGTTCTTC.

This chain uses TRBV29-1 with TRBJ1-1; D is possibly TRBD1 (6 bases). Germline V gene lookup returns CDR1 SQVTM and CDR2 ANQGSEA. The V end was cut by 5 bases, the J end by 6 bases, with 16 bases between. The CDR3 runs 13 residues. DNA of the CDR3: TGCAGCGTTACCGACAGGCCAGTGGCTGAAGCTTTCTTT. As protein: CSVTDRPVAEAFF. Using reference TRBV29-1 and TRBJ1-1 for the parts outside the CDR3, the full variable domain is SAVISQKPSRDICQRGTSLTIQCQVDSQVTMMFWYRQQPGQSLTLIATANQGSEATYESGFVIDKFPISRPNLTFSTLTVSNMSPEDSSIYLCSVTDRPVAEAFFGQGTRLTVV.